This TCR beta chain came from a study of tumour-infiltrating T cells in Burkitt lymphoma. Study-level information: Overall and progression-free survival were predicted by productive clonality.

Germline V lookup: CDR1 SGHTA, CDR2 FQGNSA. CDR3 length: 17 residues. The V and J ends lost 4 bases and 6 bases, in that order; junction bases with no gene match: 11. The table came from immunoSEQ multiplex PCR; TCRdb's copy has only in-frame clones and leaves some out. The profile shows 7,000 or so clones, approximately 18% of them singletons. The chain employs TRBV7-2 and TRBJ2-7; 14 bases are shared with TRBD2. The origin of this receptor is a human donor with diffuse large B-cell lymphoma. The sample consisted of tumor tissue. CDR3 loop: CASSSTETSGRASEQYF. In DNA, the CDR3 is TGTGCCAGCAGCTCAACCGAGACTAGCGGGAGGGCCAGCGAGCAGTACTTC.